The rows below give T cell receptor beta chains drawn from one sample of a study of identical twins. One entry per CDR3 protein results from TCRdb running MiXCR on the 5' RACE reads. The sample includes about 530,000 distinct CDR3 sequences, about 15% of them seen just once. These data were also reused for a study on yellow fever vaccine responses in identical twins.

The sample comprised CD4+ T cells sorted from blood. These receptors all come from a woman aged 18-29 years in good health. CDR3s include the opening cysteine and the closing phenylalanine or tryptophan. Expanded clones are given a class, and other clones once, few, many or no size at all.

TRBV20-1 | - | CSARSRWSSGDTDTQYF
TRBV10-1 | - | CASRAGLGTDTQYF
TRBV20-1 | few | CSASKWRERIYEQYF
TRBV28 | - | CASSWVEESNQPQHF
TRBV3-1 | - | CASSQDLSAGGYEQYF
TRBV3-1 | few | CASSPTLRPRGTDTQYF
TRBV2 | - | CASSEKASTDTQYF
TRBV29-1 | few | CSVESRANTGELFF
TRBV12-3/TRBV12-4 | - | CASSFGVGNEQFF
TRBV14 | - | CASSQVESPLPDTQYF
TRBV10-3 | few | CAISQRDNEQFF